This TCR beta chain is drawn from a study of blood T cell repertoires in COVID-19. Study processing details: Reference gene primer amplification in the assay estimated nucleated cell counts. Generated by immunoSEQ multiplex PCR, the TCRdb table keeps only in-frame clones and is missing some. V and J calls and clone size come straight from that table; D and trimming were deduced from the DNA. The table shows approximately 150,000 clones, with 87% occurring only once. Deletions cut 6 bases from V and 2 bases from J, with 13 bases between. The CDR3 consists of 14 residues. CDR1 and CDR2 (germline): LNHDA, SQIVND (reference sequence).

This rearrangement joins TRBV19 to TRBJ2-5; D gene unclear. Sequencing was performed on peripheral blood. This clonotype originated in a woman in her sixties or seventies who had recovered from COVID-19. Written as DNA, the CDR3 is TGTGCCAGTAGCACGGAACAGAATCAAGAGACCCAGTACTTC. It specifies CASSTEQNQETQYF. The whole variable domain, filled in from reference TRBV19 and TRBJ2-5, reads DGGITQSPKYLFRKEGQNVTLSCEQNLNHDAMYWYRQDPGQGLRLIYYSQIVNDFQKGDIAEGYSVSREKKESFPLTVTSAQKNPTAFYLCASSTEQNQETQYFGPGTRLLVL.